This entry features one TCR beta chain sequence. The clone's antigen remains unknown. No much larger clone is present one base from it, and per-base qualities are unavailable. The sample comes from a study of neoadjuvant anti-PD-1 for oral cavity cancer (TCRdb year 2021). Broadly, across the study: Three to four biweekly doses of nivolumab at 3 mg/kg were mostly administered to patients before curative-intent surgical resection. Patients without progression received a fourth nivolumab dose around day 43 and underwent definitive surgical resection on days 50-56. Under RECIST 1.1, a patient counted as a responder if showing complete response, partial response or stable disease, and as a non-responder if showing progression. A 33% response rate was observed in the parent correlative cohort, in which about a dozen patients were included.

At the junction V is shortened by 3 bases and J by 4 bases, with 18 bases in between. CDR1 and CDR2 (MNHEY, SMNVEV) derive from the germline V gene (reference sequence). The CDR3 covers 16 residues, taking in both the cysteine and the phenylalanine. Just the 48-base CDR3 DNA is kept, in frame starting at base 1. For deep sequencing of PBMC libraries, mostly around 520 ng of input genomic DNA was used, and six replicates were run per sample. Following the manufacturer's instructions, the team built TCRbeta libraries using the immunoSEQ hsTCRbeta kit. An Illumina NovaSeq 6000 S4 flow cell was used to sequence the final libraries, which had first been combined to 3 nM. Processing in the source paper ran as follows. The immunoSEQ Analyzer handled quality control and preprocessing of the raw data. The analysis was restricted to productive rearrangements, with each unique CDR3 amino acid sequence defining a clonotype. Using the R package tcR, the researchers computed the Gini-Simpson index as their estimate of repertoire clonality. Student's t test was used to compare Gini indices, while Pearson correlation assessed associations with tumor size change. What TCRdb holds here is the immuneACCESS table cut down to in-frame rearrangements. Part of the clones is not present; checked against another copy, under half of the missing clones reflect an unresolved V gene, and the others are unexplained. D and trimming come from the DNA, and the V and J calls and clone size come from that table. This sample is represented by 55,000 to 75,000 clones; 65% to 80% of them were singletons. The ten biggest clones cover approximately 2.4% of the sample.

Points the paper makes about the study in general: After neoadjuvant nivolumab, non-responders showed significantly higher T cell clonality (Gini index) in PBMCs than responders did. The TCR analyses had only three patients in each response group, and the authors called for validation in larger cohorts. Higher pretreatment blood Treg/Th17 ratios correlated with both higher pretreatment blood TCRbeta clonality and lower post-treatment tumor TCRbeta clonality.

According to the study, the label for this sample's time point signals: before neoadjuvant nivolumab. None of the patients had received prior systemic or radiation treatment, and all were newly diagnosed with stage II-IVA oral cavity squamous cell carcinoma. The cohort was made up of patients with locally advanced, HPV-negative oral cavity squamous cell carcinoma. Peripheral blood mononuclear cells were analyzed directly, without maintenance or expansion in culture. Samples were obtained from a longitudinal correlative study of a single-arm phase II trial of neoadjuvant nivolumab in oral cavity squamous cell carcinoma. Genomic DNA-based TCRbeta sequencing was performed on subject-matched pre- and post-treatment PBMCs and tumors from three responders and three non-responders. Peripheral blood mononuclear cells were collected once before nivolumab treatment and again after treatment, at the time of surgery. Genomic DNA was isolated from PBMCs using the Maxwell RSC DNA from Cells kit.

This TCR was sampled from a person aged 40 to 85 with oral cavity squamous cell carcinoma. The V gene is TRBV27 and the J gene is TRBJ1-2, with no reliable assignment of the D segment. This sample comprised PBMCs, obtained before nivolumab (anti-PD-1) treatment. The bases read TGTGCCAGCAGTTTGATCCCAATCGGGGAATTCTATGGCTACACCTTC. This encodes CASSLIPIGEFYGYTF.